This TCR beta chain was sequenced in a study of cytomegalovirus exposure and HLA in healthy donors. Whole-study findings and limits: The authors excluded some V segments, including TRBV6-2 and TRBV6-3, as indistinguishable. Most TCR sequences proved rare, with some public TCRs found in many donors. A later analysis reportedly found that, within productive TCRs, an Asian-associated ancestry cluster had fewer N-insertions than the mean observed across the roughly 700 donors.

A multiplex PCR was run with 60 Vbeta primers and 13 Jbeta primers. The assay was immunoSEQ multiplex PCR, and TCRdb's table has in-frame clones only and misses some. The repertoire table contains more than 70,000 clones. The germline V gene encodes CDR1 MNHEY and CDR2 SVGAGI. V lost 8 bases to trimming and J lost 1 base, with 18 bases between them. This CDR3 is built from 15 residues. Note on this clone: Its matching antigen is unknown.

The sample taken for sequencing was PBMCs. This TCR was recovered from a woman in her sixties or seventies in good health and CMV-seronegative. This rearrangement joins TRBV6-5 to TRBJ2-7; D perhaps matches TRBD1 (6 bases). DNA of the CDR3: TGTGCCAGCCGACCTGCGATAGGGGGTTCCTACGAGCAGTACTTC. Translation gives CASRPAIGGSYEQYF.